This T cell receptor (beta chain) appears in the sequencing data of a study of shared clonotypes between healthy human individuals (dated by TCRdb to about 2020). Turning to the overall study: The cohort included three men and a couple of women between 18 and 49 years of age. For each donor, CD4 naive and CD4 memory were each run on three plates, CD8 naive on two plates, and CD8 memory on one plate. To estimate repertoire size and how much clonotypes are shared between individuals, the study performed deep sequencing of blood TCR repertoires from a few healthy adults. To increase sequencing depth and limit assay-specific biases, TCR repertoire library preparation and sequencing were carried out by different laboratories using diverse techniques. Leukapheresis yielded between about 0.94 and 10 billion PBMCs per donor.

Donors were healthy HIV-negative adults with no recently reported acute infections or vaccinations. Every donor was a Caucasian adult residing in Nashville, Tennessee, USA. CD4+ T cells were enriched through magnetic negative selection, after which naive cells were positively selected on CD45RA and the remaining negative fraction served as the memory subset. Blood was obtained by leukapheresis, after which PBMCs were separated by Ficoll-Histopaque density gradient centrifugation and cryopreserved in liquid nitrogen vapor phase. Analytical flow cytometry was used to check the purity and quantity of every magnetically sorted T cell population. Each sorted fraction had its genomic DNA isolated and then quantified by UV absorbance on a Nanodrop 2000c. CDR1 is given as MNHEY and CDR2 as SVGAGI, both from the germline V gene. The CDR3 sequence holds 14 residues, the cysteine and phenylalanine included. Only the CDR3 portion is preserved as DNA: 42 bases, with reading frame beginning at the first base. After removal of 6 bases from V and 4 bases from J, the junction retains 6 bases not matched to a gene.

As regards this clone: Its binding antigen is unknown. The input lacks base qualities; no much larger clone sits a single base away.

What the study reported, not specific to this receptor: Compared with non-shared clonotypes, the clonotypes found in all four sorted-subset donors had higher generation probabilities. Larger estimated clonotype richness was generally found for naive subsets than for memory subsets. Rarefaction of sorted-subset datasets indicated incomplete sequencing despite the large sequencing depth. Based on pairwise subsampling, the degree of clonotype sharing among donors was expected to be affected by sequencing depth. When a few donors were compared, the shared fraction of clonotypes was about 5.4% for naive CD4, less than 4% for naive CD8, 2.3% for memory CD4, and around 0.4% for memory CD8. Sampling was restricted to blood, and TCR repertoires in tissues likely differ from the TCR repertoires found in blood. Because the study included a small number of donors, the genetic and exposure-history diversity represented was limited.

TCR CDR3 regions were amplified from genomic DNA by multiplex PCR using the deep immunoSEQ assay. Genomic DNA extracted from each cell subset was distributed evenly over all wells of several immunoSEQ 96-well plates, and each plate served as one replicate. For sorted subsets, approximately 210 ng of genomic DNA, equivalent to 25,000 to 35,000 T cell genomes, went into each replicate PCR. Purified libraries were quantified with a Qubit 3.0 fluorometer, sized on a Bioanalyzer 2100, and re-quantified with the KAPA Library Quantification kit. Every immunoSEQ 96-well plate was sequenced on a separate single-read 150-cycle Illumina NextSeq 550 flow cell. As for how the authors treated the data: Because only junctional sequences without quality scores were contained in the immunoSEQ output, filtering matching that applied to full-length reads could not be performed. Sequences were annotated with PyIR, a Python wrapper for IgBLAST v1.9, and V/J genes and CDR3 were assigned using IMGT germline references. Reads were filtered out if the reads had weak V/J assignments (E-value above 1e-6), no CDR3, stop codons, out-of-frame junctions, or ambiguous translated residues. V3J clonotypes were defined as sequences sharing an identical inferred V gene, J gene, and CDR3 amino acid sequence. To compute the percentage overlap between repertoires, the number of shared unique clonotypes was divided by the size of the smaller repertoire. Repertoire richness was assessed with RTK rarefaction, the Chao1 estimator, and Recon v2.1 estimates of unobserved clonotypes. OLGA was used to compute generation probabilities for all TCRbeta clonotypes that the gDNA method yielded from a handful of donors. TCRdb took this table from immuneACCESS and kept in-frame rearrangements with V and J called. Such tables lack part of the clones; where checked against another copy, unresolved V genes explain under half of the gap, and the rest is unexplained. V, J and clone size reflect that table, while D and trimming were determined from the DNA. In this sample the table shows 1.5 million to 1.9 million clones, 95% to 99% of which occur a single time. Approximately 0.44% of the sample belongs to the ten largest clones.

The receptor comes from a man aged 25 to 40 in good health. Here the chain combines TRBV6-5 and TRBJ2-7, with 10 central nucleotides matching TRBD2. Input material: naive CD4+ T cells sorted from blood. The sample's cell subset or site label is to be understood as: CD45RA+ positively selected. The nucleotides are TGTGCCAGCAGGCGAGCGGGAGGGCCGTACGAGCAGTACTTC. Its amino acids are CASRRAGGPYEQYF.